This TCR beta chain appears in the sequencing data of a study of vaccination and CD4 T cells after COVID-19. Trimming removed 10 bases from V and 2 bases from J, with 22 bases in between. The CDR3 sequence is 16 residues long. The V gene's germline CDR1 is LNHDA and CDR2 SQIVND (reference sequence). A remark on this clonotype: Its specificity is not known.

Scientists ran DNA taken from cultured CD4+ T cells through the Oncomine TCR Beta short-read assay for sequencing. In this case, cultured CD4+ T cells provided the extracted genomic DNA. TCRdb analysed the PCR reads with MiXCR anew, one entry per CDR3 protein. The sample comprises 15,000 to 20,000 distinct CDR3 sequences, approximately 70% of which are singletons, and around 6% rests with the top ten. Treatment defined: roughly 10-day PBMC culture with coronavirus spike peptide pools or control peptides (ViraFEST assay). The authors replaced half the medium with fresh IL-2 medium on days 3 and 7. This TCR derives from a human donor who had recovered from COVID-19. The chain carries TRBV19 and TRBJ2-3; D possibly corresponds to TRBD2 (7 bases). Sequenced: CD4+ T cells from blood, cultured in vitro. As DNA, the CDR3 is TGTGCCACCCGAGGGGGGAGGGCCGGATTCACAGATACGCAGTATTTT. Protein: CATRGGRAGFTDTQYF. The variable domain in full, completed from reference TRBV19 and TRBJ2-3, reads DGGITQSPKYLFRKEGQNVTLSCEQNLNHDAMYWYRQDPGQGLRLIYYSQIVNDFQKGDIAEGYSVSREKKESFPLTVTSAQKNPTAFYLCATRGGRAGFTDTQYFGPGTRLTVL.